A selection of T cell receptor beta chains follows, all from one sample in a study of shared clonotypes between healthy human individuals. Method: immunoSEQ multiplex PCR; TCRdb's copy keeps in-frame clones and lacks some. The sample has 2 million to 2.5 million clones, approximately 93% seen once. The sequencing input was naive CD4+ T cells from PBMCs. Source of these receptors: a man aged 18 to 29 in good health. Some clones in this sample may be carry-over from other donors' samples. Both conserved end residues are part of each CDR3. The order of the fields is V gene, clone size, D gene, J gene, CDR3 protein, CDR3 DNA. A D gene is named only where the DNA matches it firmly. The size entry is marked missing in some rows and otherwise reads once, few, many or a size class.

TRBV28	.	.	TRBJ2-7	CASNRGSYEQYF	TGTGCCAGCAATCGGGGCTCCTACGAGCAGTACTTC
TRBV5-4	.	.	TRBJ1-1	CASSSTGNLKAFF	TGTGCCAGCAGCTCCACAGGGAACTTGAAAGCTTTCTTT
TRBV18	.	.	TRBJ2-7	CASSGGVGYEQYF	TGTGCCAGCTCGGGTGGGGTCGGCTACGAGCAGTACTTC
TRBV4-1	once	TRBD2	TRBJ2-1	CASRPTSGGISYNEQFF	TGCGCCAGCAGACCGACTAGCGGGGGAATCTCCTACAATGAGCAGTTCTTC
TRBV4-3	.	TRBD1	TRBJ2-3	CASSQGQTGGSTDTQYF	TGCGCCAGCAGCCAAGGCCAGACAGGGGGCAGCACAGATACGCAGTATTTT
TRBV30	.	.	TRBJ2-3	CAWNRFLRYTDTQYF	TGTGCCTGGAATAGGTTCCTGAGATACACAGATACGCAGTATTTT
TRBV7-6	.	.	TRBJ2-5	CASSLAGAQETQYF	TGTGCCAGCAGCTTAGCGGGGGCCCAAGAGACCCAGTACTTC
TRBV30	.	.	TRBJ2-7	CAWSGRNEQYF	TGTGCCTGGAGTGGTAGGAACGAGCAGTACTTC
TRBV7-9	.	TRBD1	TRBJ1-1	CASSSSTGMNTEAFF	TGTGCCAGCAGCTCGTCGACAGGGATGAACACTGAAGCTTTCTTT
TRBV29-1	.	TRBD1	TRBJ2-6	CSVLDRAGANVLTF	TGCAGCGTGCTTGACAGGGCTGGGGCCAACGTCCTGACTTTC
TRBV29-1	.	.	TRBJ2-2	CSARGSGGELFF	TGCAGCGCAAGGGGTTCGGGCGGGGAGCTGTTTTTT
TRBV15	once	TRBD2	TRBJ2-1	CATSRDVAGVNEQFF	TGTGCCACCAGCAGAGACGTAGCGGGAGTAAATGAGCAGTTCTTC
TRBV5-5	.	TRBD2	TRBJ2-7	CASSRGLAGVTTYEQYF	TGTGCCAGCAGTCGGGGACTAGCGGGAGTGACAACCTACGAGCAGTACTTC
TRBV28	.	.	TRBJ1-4	CASSRRPPVNEKLFF	TGTGCCAGCAGTCGAAGGCCTCCCGTCAATGAAAAACTGTTTTTT
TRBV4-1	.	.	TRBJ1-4	CASSQVERTTNEKLFF	TGCGCCAGCAGCCAAGTAGAGCGTACAACTAATGAAAAACTGTTTTTT
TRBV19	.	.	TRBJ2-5	CASTTGGGQGETQYF	TGTGCCAGTACCACTGGCGGGGGCCAAGGAGAGACCCAGTACTTC
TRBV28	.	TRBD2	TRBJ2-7	CASSPSAGDDEQYF	TGTGCCAGCAGTCCCTCAGCGGGAGACGACGAGCAGTACTTC
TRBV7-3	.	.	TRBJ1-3	CASSLTLRCSGNTIYF	TGTGCCAGCAGCTTAACTTTGCGATGCTCTGGAAACACCATATATTTT
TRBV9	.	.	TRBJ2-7	CASSVAQRYEQYF	TGTGCCAGCAGCGTAGCTCAGCGGTACGAGCAGTACTTC
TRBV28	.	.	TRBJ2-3	CASSSPTTSTDTQYF	TGTGCCAGCAGTTCACCTACGACTAGCACAGATACGCAGTATTTT
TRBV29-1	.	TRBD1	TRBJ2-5	CSVAPGTGSEETQYF	TGCAGCGTTGCTCCCGGGACAGGGTCAGAGGAGACCCAGTACTTC
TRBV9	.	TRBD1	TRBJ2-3	CASSVAGTADTQYF	TGTGCCAGCAGCGTGGCCGGGACAGCAGATACGCAGTATTTT
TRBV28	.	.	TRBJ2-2	CASSIIGGTGELFF	TGTGCCAGCAGTATTATCGGGGGTACCGGGGAGCTGTTTTTT
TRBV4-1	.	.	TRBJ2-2	CASSQVGLPTGELFF	TGCGCCAGCAGCCAAGTTGGACTACCCACCGGGGAGCTGTTTTTT
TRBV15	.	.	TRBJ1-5	CATSVGGTRNQPQHF	TGTGCCACCAGCGTGGGGGGCACCCGCAATCAGCCCCAGCATTTT
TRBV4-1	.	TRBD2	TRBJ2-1	CASSQPGGLRGRTSSYNEQFF	TGCGCCAGCAGTCAACCGGGGGGACTCCGAGGGCGAACCAGCTCCTACAATGAGCAGTTCTTC
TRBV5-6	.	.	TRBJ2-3	CASRGVGDTQYF	TGTGCCAGCAGGGGGGTTGGAGATACGCAGTATTTT
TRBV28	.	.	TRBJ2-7	CASSFPSPPSYEQYF	TGTGCCAGCAGTTTCCCCTCTCCGCCCTCCTACGAGCAGTACTTC
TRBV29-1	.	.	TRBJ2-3	CSVVNTITDTQYF	TGCAGCGTTGTCAATACCATCACAGATACGCAGTATTTT
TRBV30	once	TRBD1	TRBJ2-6	CAWSPRDRVNGANVLTF	TGTGCCTGGAGTCCCCGGGACAGGGTAAATGGGGCCAACGTCCTGACTTTC
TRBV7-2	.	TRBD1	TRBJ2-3	CASSSWDRVSDTQYF	TGTGCCAGCAGCTCATGGGACAGGGTCTCAGATACGCAGTATTTT
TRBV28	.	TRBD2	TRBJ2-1	CASSLPTSGRDNEQFF	TGTGCCAGCAGCCTTCCCACTAGCGGGAGGGACAATGAGCAGTTCTTC
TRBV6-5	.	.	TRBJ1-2	CASSSPGRVPYGYTF	TGTGCCAGCAGTTCCCCGGGCCGAGTGCCGTATGGCTACACCTTC
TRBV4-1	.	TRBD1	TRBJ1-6	CASSQDLDRVESPLHF	TGCGCCAGCAGCCAAGATCTTGACAGGGTAGAGTCACCCCTCCACTTT
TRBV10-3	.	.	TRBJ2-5	CAISGVGDQETQYF	TGTGCCATCAGTGGAGTGGGAGACCAAGAGACCCAGTACTTC